The 8 T cell receptor beta chains listed next were all sequenced from one sample in a study of early stage breast cancer tumors. Produced via immunoSEQ multiplex PCR; TCRdb's table is partial and in-frame only. Of tens of thousands of clones listed, approximately 76% were seen once; the top ten hold roughly 33%. Sequencing was performed on blood. The source of these receptors is a person aged 45-60 years with breast cancer.

V usage is TRBV6-5 and J usage is TRBJ2-7; D might be TRBD1 or TRBD2, each matching 6 bases. CDR3 length: 15 residues. CDR1 and CDR2 (germline): MNHEY, SVGAGI. The germline V and J ends were trimmed by 2 bases and 1 base, with 12 bases remaining between them. CDR3 region: CASSYGGQGSYEQYF. CDR3 DNA: TGTGCCAGCAGTTACGGGGGGCAGGGTTCCTACGAGCAGTACTTC.

This chain connects TRBV4-3 to TRBJ2-2; D remains unclear. CDR1 and CDR2 from the germline V gene are LGHNA and YSLEER. V lost 0 bases, J lost 6 bases, and 8 bases lay in between. This CDR3 region has 14 residues. CDR3 loop: CASSQDPSAGELFF. CDR3 nucleotides: TGCGCCAGCAGCCAAGACCCGAGCGCCGGGGAGCTGTTTTTT.

The chain has TRBV7-3 and TRBJ2-3; D perhaps matches TRBD2 (6 bases). The germline gives CDR1 SGHTA, CDR2 FQGTGA. The CDR3 contains 14 residues. V lost 2 bases and J lost 4, with 10 bases in between. CDR3 sequence (DNA): TGTGCCAGCAGCTTATCCGGGACTGCAGATACGCAGTATTTT. The encoded protein is CASSLSGTADTQYF. Full variable domain (remainder filled in from reference TRBV7-3 and TRBJ2-3): GAGVSQTPSNKVTEKGKYVELRCDPISGHTALYWYRQSLGQGPEFLIYFQGTGAADDSGLPNDRFFAVRPEGSVSTLKIQRTERGDSAVYLCASSLSGTADTQYFGPGTRLTVL.

This rearrangement joins TRBV19 to TRBJ2-7, with a tentative D call TRBD2 (6 bases). This CDR3 comprises 16 residues. V lost 1 base, J lost 1 base, and 14 bases lay in between. Germline CDR1 is LNHDA and CDR2 is SQIVND (reference sequence). CDR3 DNA: TGTGCCAGTAGTATAGGGGCTAGCGATCCATCCTACGAGCAGTACTTC. It yields the protein CASSIGASDPSYEQYF.

The V gene is TRBV7-9, the J gene TRBJ2-1, with a tentative D call TRBD2 (6 bases). CDR3 length equals 13 residues. V was trimmed by 0 bases and J by 9 bases, leaving 9 bases between them. Germline V gene lookup returns CDR1 SEHNR and CDR2 FQNEAQ (reference sequence). CDR3 loop: CASSLAGGREQFF. CDR3 sequence (DNA): TGTGCCAGCAGCTTAGCGGGAGGTCGTGAGCAGTTCTTC.

This chain connects TRBV5-1 to TRBJ1-1; no clear D. CDR3 length equals 16 residues. Trimming took off 0 bases at V and 1 base at J, with 13 bases between the two ends. Germline V gene lookup returns CDR1 SGHRS and CDR2 YFSETQ. The CDR3 region is CASSLEPFLGNTEAFF. As DNA, the CDR3 is TGCGCCAGCAGCTTGGAGCCCTTTTTAGGGAACACTGAAGCTTTCTTT.

The rearrangement uses TRBV4-1 and TRBJ2-7; no reliable D call. Germline CDR1 is MGHRA and CDR2 is YSYEKL. This CDR3 is 16 amino acids long. The V end lost 2 bases, the J end lost 7 bases, and 21 bases lay between the germline ends. CDR3 nucleotides: TGCGCCAGCAGCCAACTGGATCTCGGGTTTTCGAGGGAGCAGTACTTC. Its protein product is CASSQLDLGFSREQYF.

There are a few counts of this clone. The chain links TRBV1 to TRBJ2-4; TRBD2 was called by the table and not checked on the DNA. TRBV1 is designated a pseudogene. The CDR3 covers 17 residues. The CDR3 DNA reads as TGCACCAGCAGCCAAGGCAAACGGGATCTAGCCAAAAACATTCAGTACTTC. It codes for CTSSQGKRDLAKNIQYF.